This record looks at one T cell receptor (beta chain) sequence and its context. Its antigen is not identified. A much larger clone differs by one base, so this may be a read error. This is likely a read error, given that the CDR3 carries no conserved phenylalanine or tryptophan at its end. These data originate in a study of Graves' ophthalmopathy and Graves' hyperthyroidism. RNA transcripts provided the template for amplifying TCR beta CDR3 regions. HTBI-primed first-round RT-PCR preceded second-round multiplex PCR. TCRdb passed the multiplex PCR reads through MiXCR, listing each CDR3 protein once. The data contain about 740,000 distinct CDR3 sequences, 35% to 50% of them seen just once; the ten biggest clones take up 44%. Germline CDR1 reads SNHLY; CDR2 reads FYNNEI. Trimming cost V 6 bases and J 9 bases, with 11 bases left between them. This CDR3 contains 11 residues. Study-wide points: Discriminating ophthalmopathy from stable hyperthyroidism, a 13-signature model attained a sensitivity of 85% to 90% and a specificity of around 77%.

This chain connects TRBV2 to TRBJ1-1, with unresolved D. The sample taken for sequencing was peripheral blood. This clonotype originated in an adult man with Graves' ophthalmopathy. CDR3 amino acids: CASSRDKKAFL. The CDR3 DNA is TGTGCCAGCAGCAGAGACAAGAAAGCTTTCCTT.